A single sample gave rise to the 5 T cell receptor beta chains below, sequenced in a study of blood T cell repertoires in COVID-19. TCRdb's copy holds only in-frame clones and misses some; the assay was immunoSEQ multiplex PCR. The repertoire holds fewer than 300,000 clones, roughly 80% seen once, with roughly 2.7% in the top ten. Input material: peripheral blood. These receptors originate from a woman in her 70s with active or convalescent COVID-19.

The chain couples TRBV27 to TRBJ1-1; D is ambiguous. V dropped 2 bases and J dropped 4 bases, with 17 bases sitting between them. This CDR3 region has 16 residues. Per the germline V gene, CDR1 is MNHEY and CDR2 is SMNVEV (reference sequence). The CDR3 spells CASSLLATPASTEAFF. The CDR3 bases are TGTGCCAGCAGTTTACTAGCTACTCCCGCGAGCACTGAAGCTTTCTTT.

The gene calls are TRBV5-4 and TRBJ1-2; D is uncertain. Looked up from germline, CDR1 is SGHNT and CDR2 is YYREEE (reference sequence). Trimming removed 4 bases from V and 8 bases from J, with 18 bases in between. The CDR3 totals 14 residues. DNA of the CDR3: TGTGCCAGCAGCCCCCCGGCGGCCTCGGGGGGCTACACCTTC. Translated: CASSPPAASGGYTF.

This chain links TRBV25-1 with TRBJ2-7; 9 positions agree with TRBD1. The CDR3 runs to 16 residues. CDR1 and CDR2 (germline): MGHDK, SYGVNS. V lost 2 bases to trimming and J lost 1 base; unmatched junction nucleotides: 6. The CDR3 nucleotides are TGTGCCAGCAGTGAAGCGCACAGGGGGCCTTCCTACGAGCAGTACTTC. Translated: CASSEAHRGPSYEQYF.

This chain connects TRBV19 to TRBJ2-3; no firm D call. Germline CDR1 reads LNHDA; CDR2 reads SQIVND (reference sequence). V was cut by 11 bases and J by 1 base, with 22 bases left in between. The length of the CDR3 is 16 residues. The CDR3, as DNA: TGTGCCGTGGAATCTAACCGAGGTCATGGCACAGATACGCAGTATTTT. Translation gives CAVESNRGHGTDTQYF.

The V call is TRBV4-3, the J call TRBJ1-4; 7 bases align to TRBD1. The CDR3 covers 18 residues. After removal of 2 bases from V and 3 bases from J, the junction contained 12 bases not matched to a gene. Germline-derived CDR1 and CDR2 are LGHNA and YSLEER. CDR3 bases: TGCGCCAGCAGCCAATTAACTCATCAGGACAGGCCTAATGAAAAACTGTTTTTT. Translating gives CASSQLTHQDRPNEKLFF.